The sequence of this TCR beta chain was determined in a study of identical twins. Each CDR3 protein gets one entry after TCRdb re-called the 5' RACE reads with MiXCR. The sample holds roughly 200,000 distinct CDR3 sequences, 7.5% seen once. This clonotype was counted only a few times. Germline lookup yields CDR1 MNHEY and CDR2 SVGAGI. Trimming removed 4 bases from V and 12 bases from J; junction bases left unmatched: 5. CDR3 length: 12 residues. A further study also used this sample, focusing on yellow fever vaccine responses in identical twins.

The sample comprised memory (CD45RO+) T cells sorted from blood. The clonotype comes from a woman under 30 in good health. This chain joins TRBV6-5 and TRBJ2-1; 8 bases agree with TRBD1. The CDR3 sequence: CASSFQGAGQFF. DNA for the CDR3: TGTGCCAGCAGTTTTCAGGGGGCTGGGCAGTTCTTC.